The rows below give T cell receptor beta chains drawn from one sample of a study of blood T cell repertoires in COVID-19. Assay used: immunoSEQ multiplex PCR; TCRdb lists only in-frame clones, some missing. The table lists 95,000 to 100,000 clones, 91% of them singletons. The sample was peripheral blood. Receptor source: a man between 50 and 59 years old with acute or convalescent COVID-19. CDR3s include the opening cysteine and the closing phenylalanine or tryptophan. Each record gives: V gene, clone size, D gene, J gene, CDR3 DNA, CDR3 protein. D genes are given only for firm matches. Clone size is given for some rows only: seen once, a few or many times, or a class if the clone is expanded.

v_gene: TRBV7-8; abundance: .; d_gene: .; j_gene: TRBJ2-3; CDR3nt: TGTGCCAGCAGCTTAGACCAGCGCCTACCTAGCACAGATACGCAGTATTTT; CDR3aa: CASSLDQRLPSTDTQYF
v_gene: TRBV18; abundance: .; d_gene: .; j_gene: TRBJ2-1; CDR3nt: TGTGCCAGCTCACCGGCGGGTGTTAGCTCCTACAATGAGCAGTTCTTC; CDR3aa: CASSPAGVSSYNEQFF
v_gene: TRBV18; abundance: few; d_gene: .; j_gene: TRBJ1-1; CDR3nt: TGTGCCACCCGGTCAAGGAACACTGAAGCTTTCTTT; CDR3aa: CATRSRNTEAFF
v_gene: TRBV4-1; abundance: .; d_gene: .; j_gene: TRBJ1-1; CDR3nt: TGCGCCAGCAGCCCTTCGGGCAGGGGCTCTGAAGCTTTCTTT; CDR3aa: CASSPSGRGSEAFF
v_gene: TRBV11-3; abundance: .; d_gene: TRBD2; j_gene: TRBJ2-1; CDR3nt: TGTGCCAGCAGCTTAGGTCGGACTAGCGGGGGCAACAATGAGCAGTTCTTC; CDR3aa: CASSLGRTSGGNNEQFF
v_gene: TRBV5-1; abundance: once; d_gene: TRBD1; j_gene: TRBJ1-6; CDR3nt: TGCGCCAGCAGCCTGGGACAGCCAGACTCACCCCTCCACTTT; CDR3aa: CASSLGQPDSPLHF
v_gene: TRBV29-1; abundance: .; d_gene: .; j_gene: TRBJ2-3; CDR3nt: TGCAGCGTTGTTCGGCGGGTGAGCACAGATACGCAGTATTTT; CDR3aa: CSVVRRVSTDTQYF
v_gene: TRBV28; abundance: .; d_gene: TRBD1; j_gene: TRBJ1-5; CDR3nt: TGTGCCAGCAGCCGTGACAGGGCCGGACAGCCCCAGCATTTT; CDR3aa: CASSRDRAGQPQHF
v_gene: TRBV3-1/TRBV3-2; abundance: .; d_gene: .; j_gene: TRBJ1-5; CDR3nt: TGTGCCAGCAGCCAAGTAAGGGGAAATCAGCCCCAGCATTTT; CDR3aa: CASSQVRGNQPQHF
v_gene: TRBV9; abundance: .; d_gene: TRBD1; j_gene: TRBJ2-5; CDR3nt: TGTGCCAGCAGCTTCAGGACAGGGGGCGGGAAGACCCAGTACTTC; CDR3aa: CASSFRTGGGKTQYF
v_gene: TRBV15; abundance: .; d_gene: .; j_gene: TRBJ1-5; CDR3nt: TGTGCCACCAGCCAGTTAGGTAGCGGGGGTCAGCCCCAGCATTTT; CDR3aa: CATSQLGSGGQPQHF
v_gene: TRBV28; abundance: .; d_gene: TRBD1; j_gene: TRBJ1-6; CDR3nt: TGTGCCAGCAGTCCCACCCCAGGGGGAAGCTCCTATAATTCACCCCTCCACTTT; CDR3aa: CASSPTPGGSSYNSPLHF
v_gene: TRBV3-1/TRBV3-2; abundance: .; d_gene: .; j_gene: TRBJ2-3; CDR3nt: TGTGCCAGCAGCCAAATCGTAGATACGCAGTATTTT; CDR3aa: CASSQIVDTQYF
v_gene: TRBV2; abundance: .; d_gene: .; j_gene: TRBJ2-6; CDR3nt: TGTGCCAGGGAGCCCCCTGGGGCCAACGTCCTGACTTTC; CDR3aa: CAREPPGANVLTF
v_gene: TRBV7-2; abundance: once; d_gene: TRBD1; j_gene: TRBJ1-1; CDR3nt: TGTGCCAGCAGCTTTTGGACAGGGGGCGTCACTGAAGCTTTCTTT; CDR3aa: CASSFWTGGVTEAFF
v_gene: TRBV5-1; abundance: .; d_gene: .; j_gene: TRBJ2-1; CDR3nt: TGCGCCAGCTGTCGTGGGGGGGCCAACAATGAGCAGTTCTTC; CDR3aa: CASCRGGANNEQFF
v_gene: TRBV3-1/TRBV3-2; abundance: .; d_gene: TRBD1; j_gene: TRBJ1-2; CDR3nt: TGTGCCAGCAGTTACACCGGGACAGGGATTATATTCAACTATGGCTACACCTTC; CDR3aa: CASSYTGTGIIFNYGYTF
v_gene: TRBV6-5; abundance: .; d_gene: .; j_gene: TRBJ2-7; CDR3nt: TGTGCCACTAAAACAGGCCACGAGCAGTACTTC; CDR3aa: CATKTGHEQYF
v_gene: TRBV15; abundance: .; d_gene: .; j_gene: TRBJ2-5; CDR3nt: TGTGCCACCAGCAGAGTACAGGGCGAGACCCAGTACTTC; CDR3aa: CATSRVQGETQYF
v_gene: TRBV30; abundance: .; d_gene: .; j_gene: TRBJ1-3; CDR3nt: TGTGCCTGCCCGGGAAGGGATGGAAACACCATATATTTT; CDR3aa: CACPGRDGNTIYF
v_gene: TRBV28; abundance: .; d_gene: TRBD2; j_gene: TRBJ2-1; CDR3nt: TGTGCCAGCAGTTCCCCGGGACTAGCGGGGGCCGACAATGAGCAGTTCTTC; CDR3aa: CASSSPGLAGADNEQFF
v_gene: TRBV4-1; abundance: .; d_gene: TRBD1; j_gene: TRBJ1-1; CDR3nt: TGCGCCAGCAGCCGTGACGACAGGGTCACTGAAGCTTTCTTT; CDR3aa: CASSRDDRVTEAFF
v_gene: TRBV28; abundance: once; d_gene: TRBD1; j_gene: TRBJ1-6; CDR3nt: TGTGCCAGCAGTGGATCCGGGACAGGGTTCTCACCCCTCCACTTT; CDR3aa: CASSGSGTGFSPLHF
v_gene: TRBV6-6; abundance: .; d_gene: TRBD2; j_gene: TRBJ2-1; CDR3nt: TGTGCCAGCAGTTACTCGAAGACTAGCGGGTCGGGTATTTGGTTCTTC; CDR3aa: CASSYSKTSGSGIWFF
v_gene: TRBV6-5; abundance: .; d_gene: .; j_gene: TRBJ1-1; CDR3nt: TGTGCCAGCAGCCCGGGGGAGGGGACTGAAGCTTTCTTT; CDR3aa: CASSPGEGTEAFF
v_gene: TRBV19; abundance: .; d_gene: .; j_gene: TRBJ1-6; CDR3nt: TGTGCCAGTAGTCCCGCCCGCGGGGCATCGTCCTATAATTCACCCCTCCACTTT; CDR3aa: CASSPARGASSYNSPLHF
v_gene: TRBV10-2; abundance: once; d_gene: TRBD1; j_gene: TRBJ1-1; CDR3nt: TGCGCCAGCAGTGAGTCGACGAAGAAATGGACAGGGCCTGAAGCTTTCTTT; CDR3aa: CASSESTKKWTGPEAFF
v_gene: TRBV28; abundance: .; d_gene: .; j_gene: TRBJ1-6; CDR3nt: TGTGCCAGCAGTTTAGTGGAGCCTCCAGCCCTCCACTTT; CDR3aa: CASSLVEPPALHF
v_gene: TRBV19; abundance: .; d_gene: .; j_gene: TRBJ1-2; CDR3nt: TGTGCCAGTAGTCCCCGACAATCCCTCTATGGCTACACCTTC; CDR3aa: CASSPRQSLYGYTF
v_gene: TRBV2; abundance: .; d_gene: TRBD1; j_gene: TRBJ2-3; CDR3nt: TGTGCCAGCAGCCAGGACAGGGGGCCGACAGATACGCAGTATTTT; CDR3aa: CASSQDRGPTDTQYF
v_gene: TRBV5-1; abundance: few; d_gene: TRBD1; j_gene: TRBJ2-7; CDR3nt: TGCGCCAGCAGCTTGGGGGGACAGGGCTACGAGCAGTACTTC; CDR3aa: CASSLGGQGYEQYF
v_gene: TRBV4-2; abundance: .; d_gene: .; j_gene: TRBJ2-7; CDR3nt: TGTGCCAGCAGCCAAGAAAAGGCAGGCTCCTACGAGCAGTACTTC; CDR3aa: CASSQEKAGSYEQYF
v_gene: TRBV27; abundance: .; d_gene: .; j_gene: TRBJ1-1; CDR3nt: TGTGCCAGCAGTTCGACCGGGGTTGGAAACACTGAAGCTTTCTTT; CDR3aa: CASSSTGVGNTEAFF
v_gene: TRBV2; abundance: once; d_gene: .; j_gene: TRBJ1-1; CDR3nt: TGTGCCAGCAGTGAACTTTCGGGGTCTTCGGACAGCTGGGGAAGGAGTGCTTTCTTT; CDR3aa: CASSELSGSSDSWGRSAFF
v_gene: TRBV5-8; abundance: .; d_gene: .; j_gene: TRBJ1-3; CDR3nt: TGTGCCAGCAGCTTGGCTGGACTTGGAAACACCATATATTTT; CDR3aa: CASSLAGLGNTIYF
v_gene: TRBV5-5; abundance: .; d_gene: .; j_gene: TRBJ1-4; CDR3nt: TGTGCCAGCAGCTACGACCAGGGGCCCCCACTGTTTTTT; CDR3aa: CASSYDQGPPLFF
v_gene: TRBV5-6; abundance: .; d_gene: .; j_gene: TRBJ1-5; CDR3nt: TGTGCCAGCAGCGCGGGGCAGGGAAGACAGCCCCAGCATTTT; CDR3aa: CASSAGQGRQPQHF
v_gene: TRBV19; abundance: .; d_gene: .; j_gene: TRBJ2-3; CDR3nt: TGTGCCAGTAGTTCAGGGGGCACAGATACGCAGTATTTT; CDR3aa: CASSSGGTDTQYF
v_gene: TRBV7-8; abundance: .; d_gene: .; j_gene: TRBJ1-1; CDR3nt: TGTGCCAGCAGCATACAGTTGAACACTGAAGCTTTCTTT; CDR3aa: CASSIQLNTEAFF
v_gene: TRBV6-6; abundance: .; d_gene: .; j_gene: TRBJ1-2; CDR3nt: TGTGCCGGGGGGAGTCTCAACGGCTACACCTTC; CDR3aa: CAGGSLNGYTF
v_gene: TRBV5-5; abundance: .; d_gene: .; j_gene: TRBJ2-3; CDR3nt: TGTGCCAGCAGCTTGGACAGTAACACAGATACGCAGTATTTT; CDR3aa: CASSLDSNTDTQYF
v_gene: TRBV11-2; abundance: .; d_gene: TRBD1; j_gene: TRBJ1-2; CDR3nt: TGTGCCAGCAGCTTACGGTGGGACAGCTATGGCTACACCTTC; CDR3aa: CASSLRWDSYGYTF
v_gene: TRBV3-1/TRBV3-2; abundance: .; d_gene: .; j_gene: TRBJ2-3; CDR3nt: TGTGCCAGCAGCCGAACAGGGATTACGCAGTATTTT; CDR3aa: CASSRTGITQYF